The present entry profiles one TCR beta chain with its context. These data belong to a study of blood T cell repertoires in COVID-19. Turning to the study itself: Sites across the United States, Italy and Spain contributed samples from acute and convalescent COVID-19.

Original methodology: Researchers report that nucleated cell counts were estimated from reference gene primer amplification. Libraries were prepared by immunoSEQ multiplex PCR; TCRdb keeps only in-frame clonotypes and omits some of them. The V and J calls and the clone size are those of that table, but D and trimming were determined from the DNA. The data contain 90,000 to 120,000 clones, approximately 92% of them singletons. Germline V gene sequence: CDR1 SGHVS, CDR2 FNYEAQ. The CDR3 extends over 16 amino acids. With 3 bases removed from V and 4 bases from J, the gap between germline ends came to 16 bases.

The sequenced sample consisted of peripheral blood. The sequence came from a man aged 70 or older with acute or convalescent COVID-19. The chain joins TRBV7-6 to TRBJ2-1; the D gene is possibly TRBD2 (7 bases). The CDR3 sequence: CASSLTGGSVYNEQFF. CDR3 bases: TGTGCCAGCAGCTTGACGGGGGGCTCCGTATACAATGAGCAGTTCTTC.